This T cell receptor (beta chain) was captured by sequencing in a study of response to subunit inactivated influenza vaccine. This clonotype showed up just a few times. This CDR3 comprises 15 residues. V was trimmed by 5 bases and J by 0 bases, leaving 12 bases between them. One entry per CDR3 protein results from TCRdb running MiXCR on the RT-PCR reads. The repertoire holds 500,000 to 700,000 distinct CDR3 sequences, around 21% seen once, with under 3.5% in the top ten. These data are also associated with another study on T cells expressing NK-cell markers. That paper notes: A 5'RACE template switching approach incorporating UMIs was used to make TCR beta cDNA.

This chain joins TRBV12-3 or TRBV12-4 and TRBJ2-3; possible D gene TRBD1, 6 bases. The origin of this receptor is a middle-aged man who received an inactivated influenza vaccine. The starting material was CD4+ T cells sorted from PBMCs, obtained approximately 12 days after vaccination. The CDR3: CASSIYRASTDTQYF. The CDR3 DNA sequence: TGTGCCAGCAGTATCTACAGGGCCAGCACAGATACGCAGTATTTT.